This T cell receptor (beta chain) was profiled in a study of control samples from healthy donors and cancer patients. Some clones are missing from TCRdb's copy, which holds only in-frame ones; the method was immunoSEQ multiplex PCR. This sample yields about 150,000 clones, of which just over 85% are seen a single time; around 1.6% belongs to the top ten. This CDR3 region has 14 residues. V was trimmed by 2 bases and J by 1 base, leaving 8 bases between them. CDR1 and CDR2 (germline): PRHDT, FYEKMQ (reference sequence). The sample was blood. The sequence derives from a man younger than 30 in good health. This rearrangement joins TRBV13 to TRBJ2-5, with unresolved D. Here the CDR3 reads CASSLRGGQETQYF. In DNA, the CDR3 is TGTGCCAGCAGCTTACGAGGTGGCCAAGAGACCCAGTACTTC.